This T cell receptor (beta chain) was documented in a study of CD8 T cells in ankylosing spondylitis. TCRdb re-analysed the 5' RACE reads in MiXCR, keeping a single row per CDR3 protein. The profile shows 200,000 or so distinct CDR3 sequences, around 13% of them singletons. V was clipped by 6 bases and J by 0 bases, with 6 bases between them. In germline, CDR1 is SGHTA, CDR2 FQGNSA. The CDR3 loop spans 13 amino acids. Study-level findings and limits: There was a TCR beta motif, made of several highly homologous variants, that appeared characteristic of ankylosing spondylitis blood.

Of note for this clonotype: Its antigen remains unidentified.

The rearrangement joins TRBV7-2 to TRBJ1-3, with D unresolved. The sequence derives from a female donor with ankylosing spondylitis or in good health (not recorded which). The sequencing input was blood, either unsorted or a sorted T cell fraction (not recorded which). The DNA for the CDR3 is TGTGCCAGCAGACACAGCTCTGGAAACACCATATATTTT. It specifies CASRHSSGNTIYF. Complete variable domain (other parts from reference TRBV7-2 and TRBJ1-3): GAGVSQSPSNKVTEKGKDVELRCDPISGHTALYWYRQSLGQGLEFLIYFQGNSAPDKSGLPSDRFSAERTGGSVSTLTIQRTQQEDSAVYLCASRHSSGNTIYFGEGSWLTVV.